The 21 T cell receptor beta chains listed next were all sequenced from one sample in a study of fetal regulatory T cell absence and autoimmunity. Measured with immunoSEQ multiplex PCR; TCRdb has only the in-frame clones, and not every one. The sample contains some 44,000 clones, about four fifths of which appear only once. Sequencing was performed on cord blood. Receptors originate from a newborn boy with IPEX syndrome.

The chain employs TRBV2 and TRBJ2-3; D gene uncertain. The CDR3 has 18 residues. The V end lost 4 bases, the J end lost 0 bases, and 20 bases lay between the germline ends. Germline V gives CDR1 SNHLY, CDR2 FYNNEI. CDR3 in amino acids: CASSAYLKGGTSTDTQYF. In nucleotides, the CDR3 is TGTGCCAGCAGTGCTTACTTGAAGGGCGGAACTAGCACAGATACGCAGTATTTT.

The chain has TRBV10-3 and TRBJ1-1; TRBD1 matches at 8 bases. This CDR3 is built from 14 residues. J was trimmed by 6 bases and V by 4 bases; bases with no gene match: 7. CDR1 ENHRY and CDR2 SYGVKD come from the germline V gene. CDR3 DNA: TGTGCCATCAGTGCGACAGGGGCGGGGGCTGAAGCTTTCTTT. This gives the protein CAISATGAGAEAFF.

This chain connects TRBV20-1 to TRBJ1-1; D remains unclear. Germline lookup yields CDR1 DFQATT and CDR2 SNEGSKA (reference sequence). CDR3 length: 10 residues. The V gene lost 8 bases and the J gene lost 0 bases, with 4 bases spanning the gap. As DNA, the CDR3 is TGCAGTCCGTTGAACACTGAAGCTTTCTTT. Protein sequence: CSPLNTEAFF.

CDR3 amino acids: CASSLNGSPEEETQYF. CDR3 sequence (DNA): TGTGCCAGCAGCTTGAATGGCAGCCCCGAGGAAGAGACCCAGTACTTC. The rearrangement joins TRBV5-6 to TRBJ2-5; D is unclear. V gave up 1 base and J gave up 3 bases, with 16 bases separating them. Germline CDR1 reads SGHDT; CDR2 reads YYEEEE. This CDR3 has 16 amino acids.

J is TRBJ2-7 and V is TRBV27; D perhaps matches TRBD1 (5 bases). Per the germline V gene, CDR1 is MNHEY and CDR2 is SMNVEV (reference sequence). Trimming left V 3 bases short and J 5 bases short, with 14 bases between. There are 14 residues in the CDR3. The DNA of the CDR3 is TGTGCCAGCAGTTTGTCACAGGATAGCCACGAGCAGTACTTC. It encodes CASSLSQDSHEQYF.

This chain connects TRBV30 to TRBJ1-2; TRBD1 agrees at 8 bases. Germline CDR1 and CDR2: GTSNPN and SVGIG (reference sequence). J gave up 3 bases and V 0 bases, and 3 bases lay outside the gene matches. The CDR3 contains 14 residues. The DNA for the CDR3 is TGTGCCTGGAGTGTGGCAGGGGGCTACTATGGCTACACCTTC. It yields the protein CAWSVAGGYYGYTF. The variable domain in full, completed from reference TRBV30 and TRBJ1-2, reads SQTIHQWPATLVQPVGSPLSLECTVEGTSNPNLYWYRQAAGRGLQLLFYSVGIGQISSEVPQNLSASRPQDRQFILSSKKLLLSDSGFYLCAWSVAGGYYGYTFGSGTRLTVV.

This clone has more than one count but fewer than ten. The chain joins TRBV11-2 to TRBJ2-7; no reliable D call. V dropped 4 bases and J dropped 0 bases, with 10 bases sitting between them. CDR3 size: 14 residues. The V gene's germline CDR1 is SGHAT and CDR2 FQNNGV. Here the CDR3 reads CASSSSLNSYEQYF. The CDR3 nucleotides read TGTGCCAGCAGCTCGTCGTTGAACTCCTACGAGCAGTACTTC.

The V and J genes are TRBV7-2 and TRBJ1-6; D is unclear. CDR1 and CDR2 (germline): SGHTA, FQGNSA. Trimming took off 5 bases at V and 6 bases at J, with 14 bases between the two ends. The CDR3 runs to 15 residues. DNA of the CDR3: TGTGCCAGCAGCGCCCACGCAGGCTTTAATTCACCCCTCCACTTT. It specifies CASSAHAGFNSPLHF. Full variable domain (rest looked up from reference TRBV7-2 and TRBJ1-6): GAGVSQSPSNKVTEKGKDVELRCDPISGHTALYWYRQSLGQGLEFLIYFQGNSAPDKSGLPSDRFSAERTGGSVSTLTIQRTQQEDSAVYLCASSAHAGFNSPLHFGNGTRLTVT.

The V gene is TRBV27, the J gene TRBJ1-2; D not resolved. The germline V and J ends were trimmed by 0 bases and 4 bases, with 12 bases remaining between them. The CDR3 extends over 15 amino acids. Germline loops: CDR1 MNHEY, CDR2 SMNVEV (reference sequence). For the CDR3, the DNA is TGTGCCAGCAGTTTATCGGCGGGGTTTGTCTATGGCTACACCTTC. The encoded protein is CASSLSAGFVYGYTF.

The CDR3: CASSLDGTSGGETQYF. CDR3 in DNA: TGCGCCAGCAGCTTGGATGGTACTAGCGGGGGTGAGACCCAGTACTTC. The chain combines TRBV5-1 with TRBJ2-5, with 11 bases fitting TRBD2. CDR1 is SGHRS, CDR2 YFSETQ, per germline. After removal of 0 bases from V and 5 bases from J, the junction contained 6 bases not matched to a gene. The CDR3 is 16 amino acids.

This chain uses TRBV7-8 with TRBJ2-1, with TRBD2 identical over 8 bases. Trimming cost V 1 base and J 5 bases; bases outside gene matches: 7. Germline CDR1 reads SGHVS; CDR2 reads FQNEAQ. The CDR3 extends over 16 amino acids. CDR3: CASSLGRGRFNNEQFF. CDR3 nucleotide sequence: TGTGCCAGCAGCTTAGGGCGCGGGAGGTTCAACAATGAGCAGTTCTTC.

The chain has TRBV5-4 and TRBJ1-2, with TRBD1 matching over 9 bases. J gave up 6 bases and V 4 bases, and 10 bases lay outside the gene matches. This CDR3 has 15 amino acids. In germline, CDR1 is SGHNT, CDR2 YYREEE (reference sequence). For the CDR3, the DNA is TGTGCCAGCAGCGATGGGACAGGGCTCCTGAATGGCTACACCTTC. Encoded protein: CASSDGTGLLNGYTF.

This chain uses TRBV27 with TRBJ1-2; D is unresolved. The germline gives CDR1 MNHEY, CDR2 SMNVEV (reference sequence). This CDR3 is 13 amino acids long. V lost 3 bases, J lost 2 bases, and 7 bases lay in between. CDR3 sequence: CASSFRENYGYTF. The CDR3 bases are TGTGCCAGCAGTTTTAGGGAAAACTATGGCTACACCTTC.

The chain is built from TRBV21-1 and TRBJ2-7; TRBD1, as called in the table, went unchecked against the DNA. TRBV21-1 is a listed pseudogene. This CDR3 has 16 residues. The CDR3 spells CASSPGERTGGCEQYF. The CDR3 DNA reads TGTGCCAGCAGCCCCGGCGAGAGGACAGGGGGCTGCGAGCAGTACTTC.

This chain uses TRBV4-2 with TRBJ1-3; 7 bases align to TRBD1. This CDR3 has 15 residues. V trimming: 3 bases; J trimming: 2 bases; junction bases outside the gene matches: 4. Germline V gene lookup returns CDR1 LGHNA and CDR2 YNFKEQ. CDR3 nucleotides: TGTGCCAGCAGCCAGGACAGGCCGGCTGGAAACACCATATATTTT. Translation gives CASSQDRPAGNTIYF.

The chain has TRBV6-5 and TRBJ2-1, with TRBD2 as a possible D gene (5 bases). The ends were cut back, 7 bases at V and 10 bases at J, with 11 bases in the middle. CDR1 is MNHEY and CDR2 is SVGAGI in the germline V gene. The CDR3 length is 11 residues. DNA for the CDR3: TGTGCCAGCACACGGGGTTGGGAGCAGTTCTTC. Residues: CASTRGWEQFF.

The rearrangement joins TRBV4-2 to TRBJ2-3, with D uncertain. V lost 0 bases and J 4 bases, leaving 8 bases between the germline ends. The CDR3 length is 14 residues. In germline, CDR1 is LGHNA, CDR2 YNFKEQ. CDR3 residues: CASSQDQRPDTQYF. For the CDR3, the DNA is TGTGCCAGCAGCCAAGATCAGAGACCAGATACGCAGTATTTT.

The rearrangement uses TRBV6-1 and TRBJ2-2, with TRBD2 as a possible D gene (6 bases). Trimming removed 2 bases from V and 3 bases from J, with 10 bases in between. This CDR3 spans 15 amino acids. Germline CDR1 and CDR2: MNHNS and SASEGT. Here the CDR3 DNA reads TGTGCCAGCAGTGAACGGAGGGGTTACACCGGGGAGCTGTTTTTT. This gives the protein CASSERRGYTGELFF.

The chain links TRBV10-2 to TRBJ2-2; TRBD1 aligns across 8 bases. The CDR3 has 14 residues. The V segment lost 2 bases and the J segment 9 bases; nucleotides outside the gene matches: 5. Looked up from germline, CDR1 is WSHSY and CDR2 is SAAADI. This chain's CDR3 is CASSEGRGLRELFF. The CDR3 nucleotides are TGCGCCAGCAGTGAGGGCAGGGGGCTCCGGGAGCTGTTTTTT.

V usage is TRBV10-3 and J usage is TRBJ2-1, with a tentative D call TRBD2 (7 bases). V was clipped by 4 bases and J by 3 bases, with 16 bases between them. Per germline, CDR1 ENHRY and CDR2 SYGVKD. This CDR3 is 16 amino acids long. This CDR3 is CAISVRGSGFYNEQFF. DNA of the CDR3: TGTGCCATCAGTGTCAGGGGTAGCGGGTTCTACAATGAGCAGTTCTTC.

The CDR3 DNA reads TGTGCCAGCAGCCCGAGACTAGAGGGGCTGAACACAGATACGCAGTATTTT. Its protein is CASSPRLEGLNTDTQYF. The chain has TRBV5-8 and TRBJ2-3, with TRBD2 as a possible D gene (6 bases). The germline CDR1 and CDR2 sequences are SGHTS and YDEGEE. The V gene lost 4 bases and the J gene lost 2 bases, with 20 bases spanning the gap. CDR3 length: 17 amino acids.